This entry describes one T cell receptor beta chain. What it binds is not known. The V gene's germline CDR1 is KGHSH and CDR2 LQKENI. Trimming cost V 0 bases and J 6 bases, with 11 bases left between them. The CDR3 runs 14 residues. The data are from a study of OX40 agonist ivuxolimab in advanced cancers. Overall study: The study gave patients intravenous ivuxolimab at 0.01 to 10 mg/kg every 2 weeks. Study observations and caveats: Relative to CD4+ cells, CD8+ T cells on average had more expanded clones.

Produced via immunoSEQ multiplex PCR; TCRdb's table is partial and in-frame only. The data show roughly 45,000 clones, 75% to 90% seen once. This specimen consisted of CD4+ or CD8+ T cells sorted from blood, obtained in a trial of the OX40 agonist ivuxolimab. The sequence was collected from an adult with an advanced solid tumor such as melanoma, head and neck, liver or kidney cancer. The V gene is TRBV18, the J gene TRBJ2-5, with D perhaps TRBD2 (7 bases). The CDR3 nucleotides read TGTGCCAGCTCACCACCGGGGGGGCCGAAGACCCAGTACTTC. Protein product: CASSPPGGPKTQYF.